These 27 T cell receptor beta chains originate from one sample sequenced in a study of T cell responses to AZD1222 COVID-19 vaccine. Clones were read by immunoSEQ multiplex PCR, and TCRdb kept only the in-frame ones, dropping some. The repertoire holds roughly 150,000 clones, with 70% to 90% as singletons. The sample here was peripheral blood, taken on day 0 of AZD1222 vaccination. These receptor sequences come from an adult in good health.

The chain is built from TRBV10-1 and TRBJ2-1; the D gene is possibly TRBD2 (6 bases). This CDR3 is built from 14 residues. Deletions cut 7 bases from V and 6 bases from J, with 16 bases between. CDR1 is WNHNN, CDR2 SYGVQD, per germline (reference sequence). CDR3 coding DNA: TGCGCCAGCACGGAGGACATGGGAGGCAATGAGCAGTTCTTC. Translated, it gives CASTEDMGGNEQFF.

The chain carries TRBV14 and TRBJ2-2; tentative D call: TRBD2 (6 bases). This CDR3 has 18 amino acids. Germline V CDR1 and CDR2: SGHDN, FVKESK. Trimming cost V 4 bases and J 2 bases, with 20 bases left between them. CDR3 in amino acids: CASSLLGGGYFNTGELFF. The CDR3 coding sequence is TGTGCCAGCAGCCTCCTTGGTGGGGGGTATTTCAACACCGGGGAGCTGTTTTTT.

On this clone itself: The sample has other DNA sequences that encode this CDR3 too. V gene TRBV7-9 combines with J gene TRBJ2-7; the D gene is possibly TRBD1 (6 bases). The V end lost 5 bases, the J end lost 0 bases, and 14 bases lay between the germline ends. CDR3 length: 15 residues. Germline V gene sequence: CDR1 SEHNR, CDR2 FQNEAQ (reference sequence). Written as DNA, the CDR3 is TGTGCCAGCAGCCCTCGACAGGCCTACTCCTACGAGCAGTACTTC. It translates to CASSPRQAYSYEQYF.

This clone has just a few counts. The chain joins TRBV14 to TRBJ1-1; D ambiguous. CDR1 SGHDN and CDR2 FVKESK come from the germline V gene. This CDR3 comprises 15 residues. Trimming left V 10 bases short and J 0 bases short, with 18 bases between. The CDR3 sequence: CANPKDGRMNTEAFF. The DNA for the CDR3 is TGTGCCAACCCTAAAGACGGACGGATGAACACTGAAGCTTTCTTT.

The chain employs TRBV6-5 and TRBJ1-1; D uncertain. Germline V lookup: CDR1 MNHEY, CDR2 SVGAGI. The V gene lost 6 bases and the J gene lost 3 bases, with 8 bases spanning the gap. The CDR3 is 12 residues long. CDR3 loop: CASRNWDTEAFF. The CDR3 DNA follows: TGTGCCAGCAGAAACTGGGACACTGAAGCTTTCTTT.

The chain uses TRBV19 and TRBJ1-2; D possibly corresponds to TRBD1 (5 bases). Germline-derived CDR1 and CDR2 are LNHDA and SQIVND (reference sequence). V shed 1 base and J shed 7 bases, with 10 bases lying between them. This CDR3 contains 13 residues. CDR3 sequence reads: CASSIGQGGGYTF. Here the CDR3 DNA reads TGTGCCAGTAGTATAGGGCAGGGAGGTGGCTACACCTTC.

This clone was detected only a few times. The J gene is TRBJ2-3, the V gene TRBV12-5; 7 nucleotides line up with TRBD1. Germline V gene data show CDR1 as LGHNT and CDR2 as FRNRAP. The CDR3 is 15 amino acids. The J segment lost 0 bases and the V segment lost 5 bases, leaving 5 bases of the junction unmatched. The CDR3 nucleotides are TGTGCTAGTGGTCCGACAGGGTCTAGCACAGATACGCAGTATTTT. Protein sequence: CASGPTGSSTDTQYF.

The chain has TRBV18 and TRBJ1-1; D not certain. Germline CDR1 and CDR2: KGHSH and LQKENI. This CDR3 region has 14 residues. V lost 2 bases, J lost 4 bases, and 11 bases lay in between. The CDR3 DNA is TGTGCCAGCTCACCAGAACCGACCACCACTGAAGCTTTCTTT. It codes for CASSPEPTTTEAFF.

V usage is TRBV18 and J usage is TRBJ2-7, with TRBD2 matching 10 bases. Unmatched junction bases numbered 7, after V lost 5 bases and J lost 6 bases. CDR1 is KGHSH and CDR2 is LQKENI in the germline V gene. The CDR3 length is 14 residues. The CDR3: CASSVAGGDSEQYF. CDR3 nucleotide sequence: TGTGCCAGCTCAGTAGCGGGAGGTGATAGCGAGCAGTACTTC. The whole variable domain, remainder taken from reference TRBV18 and TRBJ2-7, is NAGVMQNPRHLVRRRGQEARLRCSPMKGHSHVYWYRQLPEEGLKFMVYLQKENIIDESGMPKERFSAEFPKEGPSILRIQQVVRGDSAAYFCASSVAGGDSEQYFGPGTRLTVT.

The chain carries TRBV7-9 and TRBJ1-5; D is perhaps TRBD1 (6 bases). The V gene's germline CDR1 is SEHNR and CDR2 FQNEAQ (reference sequence). V was clipped by 5 bases and J by 0 bases, with 8 bases between them. The length of the CDR3 is 14 residues. The CDR3 loop is CASSRQDSNQPQHF. In DNA, the CDR3 is TGTGCCAGCAGCCGACAGGATAGCAATCAGCCCCAGCATTTT.

The chain uses TRBV18 and TRBJ1-5; 9 nucleotides align to TRBD1. CDR3 length: 14 residues. The V gene's germline CDR1 is KGHSH and CDR2 LQKENI. V was pared by 3 bases and J by 7 bases, with 4 bases of the junction left unmatched. The CDR3 DNA reads TGTGCCAGCTCACCGGGACAGGGAGGGCAGCCCCAGCATTTT. Translation gives CASSPGQGGQPQHF.

The CDR3 DNA reads as TGTGCCAGCAGTTTGACGGTTCCCTACGAGCAGTACTTC. Amino acid sequence: CASSLTVPYEQYF. V is TRBV6-2 or TRBV6-3 and J is TRBJ2-7; D call uncertain. Germline V gene lookup returns CDR1 MNHEY and CDR2 SVGEGT. This CDR3 comprises 13 residues. The germline V and J ends were trimmed by 4 bases and 2 bases, with 9 bases remaining between them.

This sequence joins TRBV2 and TRBJ2-2; 10 positions agree with TRBD2. Looked up from germline, CDR1 is SNHLY and CDR2 is FYNNEI. J gave up 7 bases and V 4 bases, and 3 bases lay outside the gene matches. The CDR3 sequence is 14 residues long. CDR3 coding DNA: TGTGCCAGCAGTGTCCAGCGGGAGGGCGGGGAGCTGTTTTTT. The encoded protein is CASSVQREGGELFF.

J is TRBJ1-3 and V is TRBV6-1; D uncertain. CDR1 is MNHNS, CDR2 SASEGT, per germline. This CDR3 spans 15 amino acids. V lost 3 bases and J lost 4, with 13 bases in between. CDR3: CASSERVTAGNTIYF. The CDR3 DNA follows: TGTGCCAGCAGTGAGAGGGTTACAGCGGGAAACACCATATATTTT.

V gene TRBV15 combines with J gene TRBJ1-4; D uncertain. V was trimmed by 0 bases and J by 3 bases, leaving 8 bases between them. The CDR3 has 15 amino acids. Germline V gene sequence: CDR1 LNHNV, CDR2 YYDKDF (reference sequence). The CDR3 nucleotides read TGTGCCACCAGCAGAGATCTGAAAGCTAATGAAAAACTGTTTTTT. It specifies CATSRDLKANEKLFF.

The chain is built from TRBV7-9 and TRBJ2-1, with TRBD1 matching over 11 bases. The CDR3 contains 18 residues. Germline CDR1 SEHNR, CDR2 FQNEAQ (reference sequence). V shed 2 bases and J 7 bases; nucleotides not matched to a gene: 13. In DNA form, the CDR3 reads TGTGCCAGCAGCTTAACGAATAAGGGGACAGGGGGTTGGAATGAGCAGTTCTTC. Translation: CASSLTNKGTGGWNEQFF.

The chain links TRBV29-1 to TRBJ2-7; weak D call: TRBD2 (7 bases). The CDR3 length is 12 residues. CDR1 and CDR2 (germline): SQVTM, ANQGSEA. DNA for the CDR3: TGCAGTGGGGGGGGCCCCGGGCTCGAGCAGTACTTC. Translated, it gives CSGGGPGLEQYF.

The CDR3 loop reads CASSFEGGVSGELFF. The CDR3 region has the DNA TGCGCCAGCAGCTTTGAGGGGGGTGTATCCGGGGAGCTGTTTTTT. The rearrangement joins TRBV5-1 to TRBJ2-2, with D perhaps matching TRBD1 or TRBD2 (6 bases each). CDR1 is SGHRS and CDR2 is YFSETQ in the germline V gene. V was trimmed by 2 bases and J by 6 bases, leaving 14 bases between them. The CDR3 sequence is 15 residues long.

V gene TRBV4-2 combines with J gene TRBJ2-7; 9 positions match TRBD1. Trimming at V came to 3 bases and at J to 4 bases, leaving 13 bases not matched to a gene. CDR3 length equals 17 residues. Germline V gene sequence: CDR1 LGHNA, CDR2 YNFKEQ. The CDR3 loop is CASSHSGTGSERYEQYF. The CDR3 DNA reads TGTGCCAGCAGCCATTCCGGGACAGGGAGCGAAAGGTACGAGCAGTACTTC.

This chain uses TRBV29-1 with TRBJ2-7; TRBD1 might be the D (6 bases). The CDR3 extends over 15 amino acids. Germline V lookup: CDR1 SQVTM, CDR2 ANQGSEA. The V end was cut by 1 base, the J end by 3 bases, with 16 bases between. CDR3 sequence (DNA): TGCAGCGTTGAAGTTATAGACAGGCCCGACTACGAGCAGTACTTC. It encodes CSVEVIDRPDYEQYF.

The rearrangement joins TRBV14 to TRBJ1-1, with no clear D. From germline, CDR1 is SGHDN and CDR2 FVKESK. V was cut by 5 bases and J by 11 bases, with 15 bases left in between. The CDR3 is 12 amino acids. For the CDR3, the DNA is TGTGCCAGCAGCAACTACTTTACCGGGGCTTTCTTT. Protein: CASSNYFTGAFF.

This clone was picked up one time. Germline and junction disagree at one end, which may indicate a read error. This rearrangement joins TRBV13 to TRBJ2-2; no clear D gene. The CDR3 spans 12 residues. Germline V gives CDR1 PRHDT, CDR2 FYEKMQ (reference sequence). As DNA, the CDR3 is TGTGCCAGCAGCCAACCGGCCGGCGAGCTGTTTTTT. Amino acids: CASSQPAGELFF.

The rearrangement joins TRBV2 to TRBJ1-6; 7 nucleotides agree with TRBD1. V lost 3 bases to trimming and J lost 7 bases; unmatched junction nucleotides: 6. Germline loops: CDR1 SNHLY, CDR2 FYNNEI. CDR3 length: 15 residues. CDR3 sequence reads: CASSDRGPENSPLHF. CDR3 sequence (DNA): TGTGCCAGCAGTGATAGGGGGCCGGAGAATTCACCCCTCCACTTT.

The genes are TRBV11-2 and TRBJ2-2; no definite D call. The ends were cut back, 4 bases at V and 6 bases at J, with 3 bases in the middle. The CDR3 extends over 11 amino acids. The germline gives CDR1 SGHAT, CDR2 FQNNGV. Here the CDR3 reads CASSWPGELFF. CDR3 sequence (DNA): TGTGCCAGCAGCTGGCCCGGGGAGCTGTTTTTT.

The chain links TRBV30 to TRBJ1-3; D is undetermined. CDR3 size: 14 residues. The germline CDR1 and CDR2 sequences are GTSNPN and SVGIG (reference sequence). V was cut by 1 base and J by 4 bases, with 11 bases left in between. CDR3 nucleotides: TGTGCCTGGAGTGCGAAACAGCGGGGAAACACCATATATTTT. Amino acids: CAWSAKQRGNTIYF.

This clone appeared once. The genes are TRBV30 and TRBJ2-2; D call uncertain. CDR1 GTSNPN and CDR2 SVGIG come from the germline V gene (reference sequence). This CDR3 comprises 13 residues. The V gene lost 0 bases and the J gene lost 4 bases, with 6 bases spanning the gap. The CDR3 region has the DNA TGTGCCTGGAGTGTACTGGGCACCGGGGAGCTGTTTTTT. This codes for CAWSVLGTGELFF.

This clone was seen only a few times. The gene calls are TRBV2 and TRBJ2-1; a possible D gene is TRBD2 (6 bases). This CDR3 comprises 15 residues. CDR1 and CDR2 from the germline V gene are SNHLY and FYNNEI. V lost 5 bases to trimming and J lost 7 bases, with 18 bases between them. The CDR3 spells CASSYVSGVGNEQFF. CDR3 DNA: TGTGCCAGCAGTTATGTGTCGGGGGTAGGAAATGAGCAGTTCTTC.